The 9 T cell receptor beta chains below all came from one sample that was sequenced in a study of cytomegalovirus exposure and HLA in healthy donors. 60 Vbeta and 13 Jbeta primers were used in PCR. The assay was immunoSEQ multiplex PCR, and TCRdb's table has in-frame clones only and misses some. The sample consists of roughly 200,000 clones, roughly 79% of them appearing once. Sequences were obtained from PBMCs. The receptors shown here come from a man aged 25-45 years in good health and CMV-seronegative.

The chain carries TRBV11-2 and TRBJ2-1; 14 positions match TRBD2. The V segment lost 5 bases and the J segment 4 bases; nucleotides outside the gene matches: 10. This CDR3 has 18 amino acids. In germline, CDR1 is SGHAT, CDR2 FQNNGV. CDR3 sequence (DNA): TGTGCCAGCAGCCGTCGACTAGCGGGAGGGATAAATTACAATGAGCAGTTCTTC. Amino acids: CASSRRLAGGINYNEQFF.

The chain couples TRBV6-5 to TRBJ2-7; possibly TRBD2 for D (5 bases). With 2 bases removed from V and 6 bases from J, the gap between germline ends came to 17 bases. Germline V CDR1 and CDR2: MNHEY, SVGAGI. CDR3 length: 15 amino acids. Here the CDR3 reads CASSYSGLETGEQYF. The CDR3 region has the DNA TGTGCCAGCAGTTACAGTGGACTGGAGACCGGCGAGCAGTACTTC.

The chain couples TRBV19 to TRBJ1-2; tentative D call: TRBD1 (5 bases). This CDR3 is 15 amino acids long. Trimming stripped 5 bases from V and 4 bases from J, with 17 bases between. Germline CDR1 is LNHDA and CDR2 is SQIVND (reference sequence). CDR3 in amino acids: CASSSSSRQFYGYTF. As DNA, the CDR3 is TGTGCCAGTAGTTCATCCTCCCGACAGTTCTATGGCTACACCTTC.

The CDR3 loop reads CASSRDFYEQYF. The CDR3 nucleotides read TGTGCCAGCAGCCGGGATTTTTACGAGCAGTACTTC. The chain carries TRBV2 and TRBJ2-7; D may be TRBD2 (5 bases). V dropped 6 bases and J dropped 4 bases, with 10 bases sitting between them. This CDR3 region has 12 residues. Germline CDR1 and CDR2: SNHLY and FYNNEI. Using reference TRBV2 and TRBJ2-7 for the parts outside the CDR3, the full variable domain is EPEVTQTPSHQVTQMGQEVILRCVPISNHLYFYWYRQILGQKVEFLVSFYNNEISEKSEIFDDQFSVERPDGSNFTLKIRSTKLEDSAMYFCASSRDFYEQYFGPGTRLTVT.

The chain joins TRBV7-2 to TRBJ1-1, with a weak D call TRBD1 (5 bases). Trimming left V 1 base short and J 0 bases short, with 9 bases between. The CDR3 extends over 15 amino acids. Germline V gives CDR1 SGHTA, CDR2 FQGNSA. CDR3 loop: CASSLDAGMNTEAFF. The CDR3 DNA reads TGTGCCAGCAGCTTAGACGCAGGGATGAACACTGAAGCTTTCTTT.

In regard to this clone: The same CDR3 arises from other DNA sequences in this sample as well. The rearrangement joins TRBV5-4 to TRBJ2-2, with a tentative D call TRBD2 (6 bases). Germline-derived CDR1 and CDR2 are SGHNT and YYREEE (reference sequence). V was cut by 0 bases and J by 2 bases, with 11 bases left in between. This CDR3 comprises 16 residues. The DNA for the CDR3 is TGTGCCAGCAGCTTGGGATCAGGGACTAACACCGGGGAGCTGTTTTTT. Protein sequence: CASSLGSGTNTGELFF.

This sequence joins TRBV4-2 and TRBJ2-1; TRBD2 matches 9 bases. CDR1 is LGHNA and CDR2 is YNFKEQ in the germline V gene. This CDR3 is 15 amino acids long. The junction had 5 bases not matched to a gene; V was cut back by 0 bases and J by 8 bases. CDR3 sequence: CASSQDGGGVDEQFF. CDR3 nucleotide sequence: TGTGCCAGCAGCCAAGATGGCGGGGGGGTTGATGAGCAGTTCTTC.

The gene calls are TRBV7-9 and TRBJ2-3; TRBD2 aligns across 10 bases. V lost 8 bases, J lost 3 bases, and 8 bases stayed unmatched. This CDR3 region has 15 residues. The germline CDR1 and CDR2 sequences are SEHNR and FQNEAQ (reference sequence). For the CDR3, the DNA is TGTGCCAGCCGGGGGGGTAGCGGGAGGACAGATACGCAGTATTTT. Translating it yields CASRGGSGRTDTQYF.

J is TRBJ1-5 and V is TRBV7-9; D may be TRBD1 (5 bases). The ends were cut back, 0 bases at V and 1 base at J, with 10 bases in the middle. The CDR3 length is 16 residues. Germline V gene sequence: CDR1 SEHNR, CDR2 FQNEAQ (reference sequence). The CDR3 DNA reads as TGTGCCAGCAGCTTAGCGTGGGGGGAAAGCAATCAGCCCCAGCATTTT. It specifies CASSLAWGESNQPQHF.